This T cell receptor beta chain is drawn from a study of vaccination and CD4 T cells after COVID-19. This CDR3 has 15 residues. V gave up 1 base and J gave up 0 bases, with 7 bases separating them. The germline V gene encodes CDR1 LNHDA and CDR2 SQIVND (reference sequence). Researchers used the Oncomine TCR Beta short-read assay to sequence DNA from cultured CD4+ T cells. TCRdb reprocessed the PCR reads with MiXCR, giving one entry per CDR3 protein. The sample yields approximately 16,000 distinct CDR3 sequences, around 52% seen once. Worth noting for this clonotype: Its matching antigen is unknown.

Study results and limitations: The authors identified 304 of 307 vaccine-specific clones in convalescent patients as spike mono-reactive.

Treatment: roughly ten-day PBMC culture with coronavirus spike peptide pools or control peptides (ViraFEST assay). The source material was CD4+ T cells from blood, cultured in vitro, sampled before SARS-CoV-2 vaccination. V and J are TRBV19 and TRBJ2-4; the D call may be TRBD1 or TRBD2 (5 bases each). The clonotype comes from a human donor who had recovered from COVID-19. Here the CDR3 reads CASSIVGTAKNIQYF. In DNA form, the CDR3 reads TGTGCCAGTAGTATAGTTGGGACAGCCAAAAACATTCAGTACTTC.